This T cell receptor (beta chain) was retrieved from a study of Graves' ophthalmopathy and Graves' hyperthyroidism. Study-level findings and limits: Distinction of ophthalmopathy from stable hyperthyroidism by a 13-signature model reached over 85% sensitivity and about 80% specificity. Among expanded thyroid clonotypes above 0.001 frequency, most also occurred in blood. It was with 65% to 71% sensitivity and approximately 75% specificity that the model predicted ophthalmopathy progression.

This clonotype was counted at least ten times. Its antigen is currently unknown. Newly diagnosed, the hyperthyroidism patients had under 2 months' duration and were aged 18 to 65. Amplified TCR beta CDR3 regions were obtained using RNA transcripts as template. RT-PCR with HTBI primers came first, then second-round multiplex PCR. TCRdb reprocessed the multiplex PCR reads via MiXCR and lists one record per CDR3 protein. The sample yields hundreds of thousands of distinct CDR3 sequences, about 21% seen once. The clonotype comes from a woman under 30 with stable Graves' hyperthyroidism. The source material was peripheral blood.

The CDR3: CASSYSAPGTVYYEQYF. CDR3 nucleotides: TGTGCCAGCAGTTACTCGGCCCCCGGGACAGTTTACTACGAGCAGTACTTC. The V call is TRBV6-5, the J call TRBJ2-7, with TRBD1 matching 7 bases. This CDR3 is built from 17 residues. Germline values: CDR1 MNHEY, CDR2 SVGAGI. With V trimmed by 0 bases and J by 3 bases, 11 bases remained unmatched.